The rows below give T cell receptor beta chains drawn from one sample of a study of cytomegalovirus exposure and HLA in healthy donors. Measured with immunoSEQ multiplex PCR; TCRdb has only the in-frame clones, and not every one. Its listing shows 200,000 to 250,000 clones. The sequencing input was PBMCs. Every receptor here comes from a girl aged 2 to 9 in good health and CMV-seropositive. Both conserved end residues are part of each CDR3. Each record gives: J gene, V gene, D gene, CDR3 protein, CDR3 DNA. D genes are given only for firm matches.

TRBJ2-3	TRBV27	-	CASSSYGDTQYF	TGTGCCAGCAGTTCGTACGGGGATACGCAGTATTTT
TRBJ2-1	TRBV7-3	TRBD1	CASSLISDRGKNEQFF	TGTGCCAGCAGCTTAATTTCGGACAGGGGGAAGAATGAGCAGTTCTTC
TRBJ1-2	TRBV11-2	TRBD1	CASSLGTGNYGYTF	TGTGCCAGCAGCCTAGGGACAGGGAACTATGGCTACACCTTC
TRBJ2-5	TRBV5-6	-	CASSLWSLQETQYF	TGTGCCAGCAGCTTGTGGTCACTCCAAGAGACCCAGTACTTC
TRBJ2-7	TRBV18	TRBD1	CASSPPSTGTALGQYF	TGTGCCAGCTCACCACCGAGCACCGGGACAGCCTTGGGGCAGTACTTC
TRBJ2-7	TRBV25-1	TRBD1	CASSTTLGTERYEQYF	TGTGCCAGCAGTACAACTCTCGGGACAGAGAGATACGAGCAGTACTTC
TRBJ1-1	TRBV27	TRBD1	CASTPDRGVAEAFF	TGTGCCAGCACCCCCGACAGGGGGGTCGCTGAAGCTTTCTTT
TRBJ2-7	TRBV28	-	CASNPRGRGGLGYEQYF	TGTGCCAGCAATCCTCGAGGGAGGGGGGGTCTCGGCTACGAGCAGTACTTC
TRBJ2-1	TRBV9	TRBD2	CASSGTRSGDEQFF	TGTGCCAGCAGCGGGACTAGGTCGGGCGATGAGCAGTTCTTC
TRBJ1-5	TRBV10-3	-	CAIGAELRQPQHF	TGTGCCATCGGGGCCGAGCTGCGGCAGCCCCAGCATTTT
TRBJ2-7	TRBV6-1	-	CASSAYTRDIPYEQYF	TGTGCCAGCAGTGCTTATACAAGGGACATCCCCTACGAGCAGTACTTC
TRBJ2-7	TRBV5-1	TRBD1	CASSLWQGEYVRYEQYF	TGCGCCAGCAGCTTGTGGCAGGGGGAGTATGTGAGATACGAGCAGTACTTC
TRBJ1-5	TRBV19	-	CASSIGPQPQHF	TGTGCCAGTAGTATAGGGCCTCAGCCCCAGCATTTT
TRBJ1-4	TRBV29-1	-	CSVGGEKLFF	TGCAGCGTTGGAGGGGAAAAACTGTTTTTT
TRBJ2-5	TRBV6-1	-	CASRKERDQETQYF	TGTGCCAGCAGGAAAGAACGGGACCAAGAGACCCAGTACTTC
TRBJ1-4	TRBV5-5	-	CASSLGTGRGSNEKLFF	TGTGCCAGCAGCTTGGGAACAGGGAGGGGTAGCAATGAAAAACTGTTTTTT
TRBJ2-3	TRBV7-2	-	CASSESTDTQYF	TGTGCCAGCAGCGAGAGCACAGATACGCAGTATTTT
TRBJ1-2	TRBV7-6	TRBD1	CASSFGTDGYTF	TGTGCCAGCAGCTTCGGGACAGATGGCTACACCTTC
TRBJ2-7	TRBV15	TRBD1	CATSPGQGKSGEQYF	TGTGCCACCAGCCCAGGACAGGGGAAGTCGGGCGAGCAGTACTTC
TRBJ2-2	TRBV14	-	CASSPFSVTGELFF	TGTGCCAGCAGCCCTTTCTCGGTAACCGGGGAGCTGTTTTTT
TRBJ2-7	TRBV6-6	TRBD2	CASSYSRDAGRYEQYF	TGTGCCAGCAGTTACTCCCGGGACGCCGGGAGGTACGAGCAGTACTTC
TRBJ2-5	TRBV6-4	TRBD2	CASSDRAGDRETQYF	TGTGCCAGCAGTGACCGGGCGGGAGATCGAGAGACCCAGTACTTC
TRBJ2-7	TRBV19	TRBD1	CASRDGQGAEYEQYF	TGTGCCAGTAGGGACGGACAGGGCGCGGAATACGAGCAGTACTTC
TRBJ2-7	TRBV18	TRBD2	CASSQTSGSYEQYF	TGTGCCAGCTCACAAACTAGCGGGAGCTACGAGCAGTACTTC
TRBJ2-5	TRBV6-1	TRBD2	CASRGGSGTKRFQYF	TGTGCCAGCAGGGGGGGGAGCGGGACTAAAAGGTTCCAGTACTTC
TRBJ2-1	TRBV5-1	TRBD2	CASSHWTSGRPGYNEQFF	TGCGCCAGCAGCCATTGGACTAGCGGGAGGCCGGGCTACAATGAGCAGTTCTTC
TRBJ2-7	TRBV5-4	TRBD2	CASSFGGGEGFYEQYF	TGTGCCAGCAGCTTTGGTGGCGGGGAGGGATTTTACGAGCAGTACTTC
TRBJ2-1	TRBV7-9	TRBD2	CASSLLLAGGYNEQFF	TGTGCCAGCAGCTTATTACTAGCGGGAGGCTACAATGAGCAGTTCTTC
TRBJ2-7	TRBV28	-	CASSLEGFGEQYF	TGTGCCAGCAGTTTGGAGGGCTTCGGCGAGCAGTACTTC
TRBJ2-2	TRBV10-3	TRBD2	CASGLAGGTGELFF	TGTGCCAGCGGACTAGCGGGAGGCACCGGGGAGCTGTTTTTT
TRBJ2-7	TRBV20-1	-	CSARVIHEQYF	TGCAGTGCTAGAGTGATCCACGAGCAGTACTTC
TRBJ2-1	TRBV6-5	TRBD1	CASTNADRGWNEQFF	TGTGCCAGCACCAACGCGGACAGGGGGTGGAATGAGCAGTTCTTC
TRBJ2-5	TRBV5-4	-	CASSLGGNSYQETQYF	TGTGCCAGCAGCTTGGGAGGAAATTCATACCAAGAGACCCAGTACTTC
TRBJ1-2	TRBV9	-	CASSTSPPTGYTF	TGTGCCAGCAGCACAAGCCCCCCTACCGGGTACACCTTC
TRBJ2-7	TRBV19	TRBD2	CASSMGQGGSYEQYF	TGTGCCAGTAGTATGGGTCAGGGAGGGTCCTACGAGCAGTACTTC
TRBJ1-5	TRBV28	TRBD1	CASSLSREGQGKNQPQHF	TGTGCCAGCAGTTTATCAAGAGAGGGACAGGGGAAAAATCAGCCCCAGCATTTT
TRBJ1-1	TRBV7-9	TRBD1	CASEAQGGMDTEAFF	TGTGCCAGCGAGGCTCAGGGGGGTATGGACACTGAAGCTTTCTTT
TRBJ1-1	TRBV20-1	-	CSALEGKAFF	TGCAGTGCTCTGGAGGGAAAAGCTTTCTTT